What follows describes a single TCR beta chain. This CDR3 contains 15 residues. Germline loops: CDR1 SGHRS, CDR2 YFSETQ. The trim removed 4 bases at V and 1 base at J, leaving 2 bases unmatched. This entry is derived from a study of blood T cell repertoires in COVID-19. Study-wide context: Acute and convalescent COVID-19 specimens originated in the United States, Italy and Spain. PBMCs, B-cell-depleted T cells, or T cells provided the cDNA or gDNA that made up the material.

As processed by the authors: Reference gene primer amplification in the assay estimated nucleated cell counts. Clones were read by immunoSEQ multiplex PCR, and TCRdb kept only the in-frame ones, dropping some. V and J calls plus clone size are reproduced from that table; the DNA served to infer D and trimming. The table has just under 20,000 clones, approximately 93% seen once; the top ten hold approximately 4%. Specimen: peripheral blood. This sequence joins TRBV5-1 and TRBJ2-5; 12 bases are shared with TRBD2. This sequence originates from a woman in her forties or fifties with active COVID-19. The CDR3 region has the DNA TGCGCCAGCAGCGGACTAGCGGGATTCCAAGAGACCCAGTACTTC. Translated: CASSGLAGFQETQYF.